Listed here are 14 T cell receptor beta chains from one sample, sequenced in a study of cytomegalovirus exposure and HLA in healthy donors. The PCR was carried out with 60 Vbeta primers and 13 Jbeta primers. The data were produced by immunoSEQ multiplex PCR, yet TCRdb's version contains in-frame clones alone and is incomplete. The table records approximately 76,000 clones, 65% to 80% of them present only once. Material for sequencing was PBMCs. These receptors were collected from a man aged 25-45 years in good health and CMV-seronegative.

Here the CDR3 DNA reads TGTGCCAGCAGCCCTCGAACACTAGCGGGGTTCAACAATGAGCAGTTCTTC. Translation gives CASSPRTLAGFNNEQFF. V gene TRBV11-2 combines with J gene TRBJ2-1, with TRBD2 identical over 10 bases. Germline CDR1 reads SGHAT; CDR2 reads FQNNGV. Unmatched junction bases numbered 12, after V lost 5 bases and J lost 5 bases. The CDR3 extends over 17 amino acids.

Concerning this clone: The junction departs from the called germline gene at one end, perhaps through a read error. The rearrangement uses TRBV4-3 and TRBJ1-1, with 8 bases matching TRBD1. Per germline, CDR1 LGHNA and CDR2 YSLEER. The CDR3 runs to 16 residues. DNA for the CDR3: TGCGCCCGCAGCCAATCTCCAGGGGGCGCCGGCACTGAAGCTTTCTTT. Protein sequence: CARSQSPGGAGTEAFF.

V usage is TRBV4-3 and J usage is TRBJ2-1, with TRBD2 as a possible D gene (5 bases). The V gene's germline CDR1 is LGHNA and CDR2 YSLEER. CDR3 length equals 13 residues. V lost 0 bases, J lost 7 bases, and 7 bases lay in between. CDR3 region: CASSQEVANEQFF. CDR3 DNA: TGCGCCAGCAGCCAAGAGGTAGCGAATGAGCAGTTCTTC.

This sequence joins TRBV29-1 and TRBJ1-3, with 7 nucleotides matching TRBD1. Trimming removed 4 bases from V and 0 bases from J; junction bases left unmatched: 3. Germline values: CDR1 SQVTM, CDR2 ANQGSEA. CDR3 length: 14 residues. The CDR3 nucleotides read TGCAGCGTTGCGGCAGGGGGCTCTGGAAACACCATATATTTT. Protein product: CSVAAGGSGNTIYF. Full variable domain (outside the CDR3, taken from reference TRBV29-1 and TRBJ1-3): SAVISQKPSRDICQRGTSLTIQCQVDSQVTMMFWYRQQPGQSLTLIATANQGSEATYESGFVIDKFPISRPNLTFSTLTVSNMSPEDSSIYLCSVAAGGSGNTIYFGEGSWLTVV.

As concerns this clone: The junction does not match germline at one end; this may be a read error. The chain employs TRBV25-1 and TRBJ2-5, with TRBD1 matching 7 bases. Germline CDR1 reads MGHDK; CDR2 reads SYGVNS. The CDR3 is 12 residues long. The CDR3 region is CASSEGWTGLHF. The CDR3 nucleotides read TGTGCCAGCAGTGAAGGGTGGACAGGTCTGCACTTC.

This clone was seen a handful of times. This sequence joins TRBV2 and TRBJ2-7, with TRBD1 matching 9 bases. With V trimmed by 6 bases and J by 1 base, 4 bases remained unmatched. The CDR3 consists of 14 residues. Germline CDR1 and CDR2: SNHLY and FYNNEI. CDR3 loop: CASRLDRGSYEQYF. Written as DNA, the CDR3 is TGTGCCAGCAGGTTGGACAGGGGTTCCTACGAGCAGTACTTC.

V and J are TRBV11-3 and TRBJ2-2; D possibly corresponds to TRBD1 (5 bases). CDR1 is SGHNT and CDR2 is YENEEA in the germline V gene. This CDR3 has 16 amino acids. The V gene lost 4 bases and the J gene lost 2 bases, with 14 bases spanning the gap. This CDR3 is CASSSQGPGNTGELFF. The CDR3 region has the DNA TGTGCCAGCAGCTCGCAGGGCCCGGGTAACACCGGGGAGCTGTTTTTT. The variable domain in full, with the rest retrieved from reference TRBV11-3 and TRBJ2-2, is EAGVVQSPRYKIIEKKQPVAFWCNPISGHNTLYWYLQNLGQGPELLIRYENEEAVDDSQLPKDRFSAERLKGVDSTLKIQPAELGDSAVYLCASSSQGPGNTGELFFGEGSRLTVL.

The rearrangement joins TRBV5-1 to TRBJ2-7, with TRBD2 matching over 7 bases. The CDR3 spans 15 residues. Germline CDR1 is SGHRS and CDR2 is YFSETQ. With 0 bases clipped from V and 4 bases from J, the junction kept 7 bases outside the gene matches. CDR3 bases: TGCGCCAGCAGCTTGGATGATAGCGGGTTTTACGAGCAGTACTTC. Its protein product is CASSLDDSGFYEQYF.

V gene TRBV5-4 combines with J gene TRBJ1-2; D perhaps matches TRBD1 (6 bases). Trimming took off 2 bases at V and 1 base at J, with 12 bases between the two ends. CDR1 SGHNT and CDR2 YYREEE come from the germline V gene (reference sequence). The CDR3 is 15 residues long. The CDR3 region has the DNA TGTGCCAGCAGCTTCTTGCAGGGGCATAACTATGGCTACACCTTC. This codes for CASSFLQGHNYGYTF. Full variable domain (rest looked up from reference TRBV5-4 and TRBJ1-2): ETGVTQSPTHLIKTRGQQVTLRCSSQSGHNTVSWYQQALGQGPQFIFQYYREEENGRGNFPPRFSGLQFPNYSSELNVNALELDDSALYLCASSFLQGHNYGYTFGSGTRLTVV.

The rearrangement uses TRBV29-1 and TRBJ2-3; D is perhaps TRBD1 (5 bases). Trimming removed 4 bases from V and 6 bases from J, with 17 bases in between. Per the germline V gene, CDR1 is SQVTM and CDR2 is ANQGSEA. The CDR3 spans 14 residues. In DNA, the CDR3 is TGCAGCGTTGGTTTCGGAATAAAGGGGGATACGCAGTATTTT. Its protein product is CSVGFGIKGDTQYF.

By share of the sample, this clone is medium-sized (0.01 to 0.1%). The chain is built from TRBV27 and TRBJ1-5, with 8 bases matching TRBD1. Germline CDR1 reads MNHEY; CDR2 reads SMNVEV (reference sequence). The CDR3 is 14 residues long. V dropped 6 bases and J dropped 1; count of bases not matched to a gene: 2. The CDR3 protein is CASRGQGSNQPQHF. In DNA, the CDR3 is TGTGCCAGCAGAGGACAGGGCAGCAATCAGCCCCAGCATTTT.

This sequence joins TRBV18 and TRBJ2-7; 8 positions match TRBD1. There are 16 residues in the CDR3. From germline, CDR1 is KGHSH and CDR2 LQKENI. V gave up 6 bases and J gave up 5 bases; unmatched junction bases: 15. CDR3 loop: CASSPQTGTGPNEQYF. In DNA, the CDR3 is TGTGCCAGCTCGCCTCAAACCGGGACAGGTCCCAACGAGCAGTACTTC.

The rearrangement joins TRBV7-6 to TRBJ2-1; 8 bases agree with TRBD2. With V trimmed by 6 bases and J by 5 bases, 9 bases remained unmatched. CDR1 and CDR2 from the germline V gene are SGHVS and FNYEAQ. CDR3 length: 15 amino acids. Here the CDR3 DNA reads TGTGCCAGCAGAACCGGGACTAGGAATAACAATGAGCAGTTCTTC. It translates to CASRTGTRNNNEQFF.

The rearrangement uses TRBV7-6 and TRBJ2-5; D perhaps matches TRBD2 (7 bases). The J call may be mistaken, given a closer DNA end match to TRBJ2-7. The germline V gene encodes CDR1 SGHVS and CDR2 FNYEAQ. The CDR3 runs to 14 residues. As DNA, the CDR3 is TGTGCCAGCGGGGGGACTACAGGGAACTACGAGCAGTACTTC. Its protein is CASGGTTGNYEQYF.